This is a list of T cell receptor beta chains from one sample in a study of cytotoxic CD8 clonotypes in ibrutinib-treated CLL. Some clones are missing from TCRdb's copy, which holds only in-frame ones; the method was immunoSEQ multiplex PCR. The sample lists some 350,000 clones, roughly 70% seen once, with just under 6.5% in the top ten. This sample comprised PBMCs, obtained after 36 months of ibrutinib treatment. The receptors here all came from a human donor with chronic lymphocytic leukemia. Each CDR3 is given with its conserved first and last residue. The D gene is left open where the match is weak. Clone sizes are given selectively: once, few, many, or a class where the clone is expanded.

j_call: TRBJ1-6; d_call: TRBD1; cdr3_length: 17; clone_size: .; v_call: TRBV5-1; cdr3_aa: CASSPNRGRLDNSPLHF; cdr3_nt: TGCGCCAGCAGTCCAAACAGGGGGCGGTTAGATAATTCACCCCTCCACTTT
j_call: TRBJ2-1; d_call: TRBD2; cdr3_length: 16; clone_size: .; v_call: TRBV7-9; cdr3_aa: CASSRRGLAGDNEQFF; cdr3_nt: TGTGCCAGCAGCCGCCGGGGACTAGCGGGAGACAATGAGCAGTTCTTC
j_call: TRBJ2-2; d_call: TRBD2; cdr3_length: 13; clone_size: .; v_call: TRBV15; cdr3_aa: CATLAGSTGELFF; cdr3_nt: TGTGCCACACTAGCGGGAAGCACCGGGGAGCTGTTTTTT
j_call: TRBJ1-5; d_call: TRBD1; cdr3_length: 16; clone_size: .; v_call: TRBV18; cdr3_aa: CASSPRQGPGRQPQHF; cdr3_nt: TGTGCCAGCTCACCAAGACAGGGCCCAGGTCGTCAGCCCCAGCATTTT
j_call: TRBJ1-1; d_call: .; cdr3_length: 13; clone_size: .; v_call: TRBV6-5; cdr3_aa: CASSYSWTAEAFF; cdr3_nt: TGTGCCAGCAGTTACTCTTGGACAGCTGAAGCTTTCTTT
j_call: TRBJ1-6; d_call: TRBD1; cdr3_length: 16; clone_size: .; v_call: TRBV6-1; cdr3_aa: CASSEYRQGTDSPLHF; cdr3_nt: TGTGCCAGCAGTGAATACAGACAGGGGACGGATTCACCCCTCCACTTT
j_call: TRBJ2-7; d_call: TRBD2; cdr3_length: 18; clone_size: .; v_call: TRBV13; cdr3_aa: CASSPGGLAGGILDEQYF; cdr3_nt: TGTGCCAGCAGCCCCGGCGGACTAGCGGGGGGGATTTTGGACGAGCAGTACTTC
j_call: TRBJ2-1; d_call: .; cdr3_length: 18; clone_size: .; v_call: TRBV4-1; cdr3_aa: CASSPSKGERLKYNEQFF; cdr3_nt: TGCGCCAGCAGCCCATCCAAGGGGGAACGCTTAAAATACAATGAGCAGTTCTTC
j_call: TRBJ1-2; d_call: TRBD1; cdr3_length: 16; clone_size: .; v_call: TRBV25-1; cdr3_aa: CASSPQDPTGEEGYTF; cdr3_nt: TGTGCCAGCAGTCCCCAAGACCCCACAGGGGAGGAAGGCTACACCTTC
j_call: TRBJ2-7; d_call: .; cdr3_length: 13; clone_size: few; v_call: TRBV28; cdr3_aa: CASRSGDSYEQYF; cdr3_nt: TGTGCCAGCAGATCAGGGGACTCCTACGAGCAGTACTTC
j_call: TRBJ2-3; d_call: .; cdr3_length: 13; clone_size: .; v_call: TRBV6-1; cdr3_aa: CAIGQQGTDTQYF; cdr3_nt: TGTGCCATCGGCCAGCAAGGCACAGATACGCAGTATTTT
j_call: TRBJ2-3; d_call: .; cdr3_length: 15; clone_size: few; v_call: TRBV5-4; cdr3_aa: CASSPGTTAGDTQYF; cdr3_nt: TGTGCCAGCAGCCCCGGGACAACAGCGGGAGATACGCAGTATTTT